What follows describes a single TCR beta chain. Repertoires were generated with immunoSEQ multiplex PCR, while TCRdb's copy carries only in-frame clones and drops some. The table has around 74,000 clones, around 78% seen once. As to time point: blood 4 weeks post-SBRT, at nephrectomy. Treatment specified: 15 Gy SBRT to primary tumor, nephrectomy 4 weeks later. The sample originates from a study of radiation and T cells in renal cell carcinoma. Germline-derived CDR1 and CDR2 are SGHRS and YFSETQ. Trimming removed 2 bases from V and 5 bases from J, with 14 bases in between. CDR3 size: 14 residues. The genes are TRBV5-1 and TRBJ2-7; D not resolved. This sequence originates from a woman in her sixties with renal cell carcinoma. This specimen was blood, taken from a patient whose treatment included radiotherapy and nephrectomy. The CDR3 DNA is TGCGCCAGCAGCTTTAGGACCGGGTGGGACGAGCAGTACTTC. This sequence encodes CASSFRTGWDEQYF.